The T cell receptor beta chain described here comes from a study of blood T cell repertoires in COVID-19. The wider study: Whether acute or convalescent, the COVID-19 samples came from the United States, Italy and Spain. T cells, B-cell-depleted T cells, or PBMCs provided the cDNA or gDNA that served as material.

The germline gives CDR1 KGHDR, CDR2 SFDVKD. The CDR3 has 18 amino acids. Trimming removed 1 base at V and 2 bases at J, with 17 bases between. Original processing methods: How many nucleated cells were present was estimated from reference gene primer amplification. TCRdb's table, derived via immunoSEQ multiplex PCR, lists solely in-frame clones and lacks some. V, J and clone size are taken as reported in that table, and D and trimming were inferred from the DNA itself. The repertoire includes 20,000 to 30,000 clones, around 86% of them detected once, and approximately 8.4% sits in the top ten. The TCR comes from a human donor in a cohort sampled during active COVID-19. Sequences were obtained from peripheral blood. The chain uses TRBV24-1 and TRBJ2-1; possibly TRBD2 for D (7 bases). DNA of the CDR3: TGTGCCACCAGTGATTTAGGGGGGGGAAGGGGGACCTACAATGAGCAGTTCTTC. It is translated as CATSDLGGGRGTYNEQFF.